This is a list of T cell receptor beta chains from one sample in a study of shared clonotypes between healthy human individuals. Data came from immunoSEQ multiplex PCR; TCRdb stores just in-frame clones and leaves some out. Counted here are millions of clones, roughly 94% occurring once; the ten biggest clones make up under 0.15%. What was sequenced was naive CD4+ T cells sorted from blood. The receptor source for this set is a man between 18 and 29 years old in good health. Each CDR3 is given with its conserved first and last residue. D genes are given only for firm matches. Rows give clone size only sometimes, using once, few, many, or a class for an expanded clone.

V gene: TRBV2
clone size: NA
D gene: TRBD2
J gene: TRBJ2-5
CDR3 protein: CASSGTSAETQYF
CDR3 DNA: TGTGCCAGCAGCGGGACTAGCGCGGAGACCCAGTACTTC

V gene: TRBV6-1
clone size: once
D gene: NA
J gene: TRBJ2-3
CDR3 protein: CASSEAGLGADTQYF
CDR3 DNA: TGTGCCAGCAGTGAAGCGGGCCTCGGGGCAGATACGCAGTATTTT

V gene: TRBV6-1
clone size: once
D gene: NA
J gene: TRBJ2-7
CDR3 protein: CASSLPDGTYEQYF
CDR3 DNA: TGTGCCAGCAGCCTGCCGGACGGAACCTACGAGCAGTACTTC

V gene: TRBV7-2
clone size: NA
D gene: NA
J gene: TRBJ2-5
CDR3 protein: CASSLGHAETQYF
CDR3 DNA: TGTGCCAGCAGCTTAGGGCACGCCGAGACCCAGTACTTC

V gene: TRBV7-2
clone size: NA
D gene: TRBD1
J gene: TRBJ2-6
CDR3 protein: CASSLQGAVGANVLTF
CDR3 DNA: TGTGCCAGCAGCCTGCAGGGGGCGGTAGGGGCCAACGTCCTGACTTTC

V gene: TRBV6-5
clone size: NA
D gene: NA
J gene: TRBJ2-3
CDR3 protein: CASRRGGTDTQYF
CDR3 DNA: TGTGCCAGCAGACGGGGTGGCACAGATACGCAGTATTTT

V gene: TRBV2
clone size: NA
D gene: NA
J gene: TRBJ2-7
CDR3 protein: CASSVLDSYEQYF
CDR3 DNA: TGTGCCAGCAGTGTACTAGATTCCTACGAGCAGTACTTC

V gene: TRBV7-9
clone size: NA
D gene: TRBD1
J gene: TRBJ2-5
CDR3 protein: CASSPGYFGTGGAETQYF
CDR3 DNA: TGTGCCAGCAGTCCGGGCTATTTTGGGACAGGGGGGGCAGAGACCCAGTACTTC

V gene: TRBV14
clone size: NA
D gene: NA
J gene: TRBJ2-7
CDR3 protein: CASSQQSLSYEQYF
CDR3 DNA: TGTGCCAGCAGCCAACAATCCCTCTCCTACGAGCAGTACTTC

V gene: TRBV6-1
clone size: NA
D gene: TRBD2
J gene: TRBJ2-7
CDR3 protein: CASTTGTSASEQYF
CDR3 DNA: TGTGCCAGCACCACCGGGACTAGTGCGAGCGAGCAGTACTTC

V gene: TRBV10-2
clone size: NA
D gene: TRBD1
J gene: TRBJ2-1
CDR3 protein: CASSYTGTGGNEQFF
CDR3 DNA: TGCGCCAGCAGTTACACCGGGACAGGGGGCAATGAGCAGTTCTTC

V gene: TRBV5-1
clone size: NA
D gene: NA
J gene: TRBJ1-2
CDR3 protein: CASSPEADAYGYTF
CDR3 DNA: TGCGCCAGCAGCCCGGAGGCGGATGCCTATGGCTACACCTTC

V gene: TRBV2
clone size: NA
D gene: NA
J gene: TRBJ2-7
CDR3 protein: CASRLQSLAFDEQYF
CDR3 DNA: TGTGCCAGCAGATTGCAGTCCCTAGCCTTCGACGAGCAGTACTTC

V gene: TRBV6-1
clone size: NA
D gene: TRBD1
J gene: TRBJ2-7
CDR3 protein: CASKGTGGYEQYF
CDR3 DNA: TGTGCCAGCAAGGGGACAGGGGGCTACGAGCAGTACTTC

V gene: TRBV10-2
clone size: NA
D gene: NA
J gene: TRBJ1-2
CDR3 protein: CASSDTGANYGYTF
CDR3 DNA: TGCGCCAGCAGTGATACGGGGGCGAACTATGGCTACACCTTC

V gene: TRBV6-6
clone size: NA
D gene: NA
J gene: TRBJ2-5
CDR3 protein: CASISPGETQYF
CDR3 DNA: TGTGCCAGCATCAGCCCTGGGGAGACCCAGTACTTC

V gene: TRBV7-2
clone size: NA
D gene: NA
J gene: TRBJ2-5
CDR3 protein: CASSAKGGETQYF
CDR3 DNA: TGTGCCAGCAGCGCGAAGGGGGGAGAGACCCAGTACTTC

V gene: TRBV19
clone size: NA
D gene: NA
J gene: TRBJ1-4
CDR3 protein: CASSPRTLGTNEKLFF
CDR3 DNA: TGTGCCAGTAGCCCCCGGACCCTGGGGACTAATGAAAAACTGTTTTTT

V gene: TRBV6-1
clone size: NA
D gene: NA
J gene: TRBJ2-7
CDR3 protein: CASSEERWALEQYF
CDR3 DNA: TGTGCCAGCAGTGAAGAGCGGTGGGCCCTTGAGCAGTACTTC

V gene: TRBV5-4
clone size: few
D gene: TRBD2
J gene: TRBJ2-5
CDR3 protein: CASSLALAGGQETQYF
CDR3 DNA: TGTGCCAGCAGCTTGGCCCTAGCGGGGGGCCAAGAGACCCAGTACTTC

V gene: TRBV18
clone size: NA
D gene: TRBD1
J gene: TRBJ1-5
CDR3 protein: CASSTRDSTQHF
CDR3 DNA: TGTGCCAGCTCAACTCGGGACAGCACCCAGCATTTT

V gene: TRBV5-1
clone size: NA
D gene: NA
J gene: TRBJ2-7
CDR3 protein: CASSLVPGSDYEQYF
CDR3 DNA: TGCGCCAGCAGCTTGGTTCCAGGAAGCGACTACGAGCAGTACTTC

V gene: TRBV21-1
clone size: NA
D gene: NA
J gene: TRBJ2-3
CDR3 protein: CASSKEGGTIDTQYF
CDR3 DNA: TGTGCCAGCAGCAAAGAGGGAGGCACCATAGATACGCAGTATTTT

V gene: TRBV5-4
clone size: NA
D gene: TRBD1
J gene: TRBJ1-5
CDR3 protein: CASSVSGQGNQPQHF
CDR3 DNA: TGTGCCAGCAGCGTAAGCGGACAGGGGAATCAGCCCCAGCATTTT

V gene: TRBV6-1
clone size: NA
D gene: NA
J gene: TRBJ1-4
CDR3 protein: CASSENRGVEKLFF
CDR3 DNA: TGTGCCAGCAGTGAGAATCGGGGTGTTGAAAAACTGTTTTTT

V gene: TRBV5-1
clone size: once
D gene: TRBD1
J gene: TRBJ2-5
CDR3 protein: CASSLVLSGGETQYF
CDR3 DNA: TGCGCCAGCAGCTTGGTTCTGTCAGGGGGAGAGACCCAGTACTTC

V gene: TRBV5-4
clone size: NA
D gene: TRBD1
J gene: TRBJ2-5
CDR3 protein: CASSRDRVRETQYF
CDR3 DNA: TGTGCCAGCAGCAGGGACAGGGTTCGGGAGACCCAGTACTTC

V gene: TRBV18
clone size: NA
D gene: NA
J gene: TRBJ2-5
CDR3 protein: CASSSGAGETQYF
CDR3 DNA: TGTGCCAGCTCATCGGGGGCAGGGGAGACCCAGTACTTC

V gene: TRBV5-1
clone size: few
D gene: NA
J gene: TRBJ2-3
CDR3 protein: CASSLAAVADTQYF
CDR3 DNA: TGCGCCAGCAGCTTGGCGGCTGTAGCAGATACGCAGTATTTT

V gene: TRBV27
clone size: once
D gene: TRBD1
J gene: TRBJ1-2
CDR3 protein: CASSYMGTGKLGYTF
CDR3 DNA: TGTGCCAGCAGTTATATGGGGACAGGGAAACTTGGCTACACCTTC

V gene: TRBV9
clone size: NA
D gene: NA
J gene: TRBJ1-3
CDR3 protein: CASSVLGGSGNTIYF
CDR3 DNA: TGTGCCAGCAGCGTATTGGGGGGGTCTGGAAACACCATATATTTT

V gene: TRBV5-1
clone size: once
D gene: NA
J gene: TRBJ2-7
CDR3 protein: CASSRDNMGEQYF
CDR3 DNA: TGCGCCAGCAGCCGGGACAACATGGGCGAGCAGTACTTC

V gene: TRBV7-8
clone size: once
D gene: NA
J gene: TRBJ1-2
CDR3 protein: CASSLGTAEGYTF
CDR3 DNA: TGTGCCAGCAGCTTAGGGACAGCGGAGGGCTACACCTTC

V gene: TRBV9
clone size: once
D gene: TRBD2
J gene: TRBJ2-1
CDR3 protein: CASSLGLVPEQFF
CDR3 DNA: TGTGCCAGCAGCTTGGGACTAGTCCCTGAGCAGTTCTTC

V gene: TRBV20-1
clone size: NA
D gene: NA
J gene: TRBJ2-3
CDR3 protein: CSARGDTQYF
CDR3 DNA: TGCAGTGCTAGGGGGGATACGCAGTATTTT

V gene: TRBV4-3
clone size: NA
D gene: TRBD1
J gene: TRBJ2-2
CDR3 protein: CASSQGDRAAGELFF
CDR3 DNA: TGCGCCAGCAGCCAAGGAGACAGGGCCGCCGGGGAGCTGTTTTTT

V gene: TRBV11-2
clone size: NA
D gene: TRBD2
J gene: TRBJ2-1
CDR3 protein: CASSLGLAGGSGEQFF
CDR3 DNA: TGTGCCAGCAGCTTAGGGCTAGCGGGGGGTAGTGGTGAGCAGTTCTTC

V gene: TRBV21-1
clone size: NA
D gene: NA
J gene: TRBJ2-1
CDR3 protein: CASSARGVREGHYEQFF
CDR3 DNA: TGTGCCAGCAGCGCGCGGGGGGTCCGGGAGGGCCATTATGAGCAGTTCTTC

V gene: TRBV5-1
clone size: NA
D gene: TRBD1
J gene: TRBJ2-1
CDR3 protein: CASSFLVTGVNEQFF
CDR3 DNA: TGCGCCAGCAGCTTTTTAGTGACAGGGGTCAATGAGCAGTTCTTC

V gene: TRBV5-1
clone size: NA
D gene: NA
J gene: TRBJ1-5
CDR3 protein: CASSLGGPNQPQHF
CDR3 DNA: TGCGCCAGCAGCTTGGGGGGACCGAATCAGCCCCAGCATTTT